These 30 T cell receptor beta chains came from one sample sequenced in a study of human T cells and chemical hapten exposure (dated by TCRdb to the early 2020s). The method was RACE. These reads were obtained on a NextSeq 500. TCRdb reanalyzed the raw reads on its own, using fastp at Q25 for trimming and MiXCR for clone calling, and kept in-frame beta chains. Every entry covers one CDR3 protein and lists the most common genes and DNA from its rows. This sample lists over 65,000 distinct CDR3 sequences; approximately 10% were detected once. The top ten constitute around 1.6% of the sample. The time point label here, explained by the study, means: patch test 2, 6 weeks after DPC sensitization. Sample treatment or condition, as interpreted from the label and publication: therapeutic diphenylcyclopropenone sensitization with weekly scalp DPC. The sample in question was whole blood, obtained in connection with sensitization to the hapten diphenylcyclopropenone (DPC). These receptors all come from a man aged 18 to 30 with alopecia areata. Some clones in this sample may be carry-over from other donors' samples.

This clonotype was observed many times. The chain carries TRBV11-2 and TRBJ1-1, with no clear D. Trimming took off 8 bases at V and 6 bases at J, with 10 bases between the two ends. The CDR3 covers 11 residues. Germline V CDR1 and CDR2: SGHAT, FQNNGV. CDR3 sequence (DNA): TGTGCCAGCGGCCAGAGCTCTGAAGCTTTCTTT. Its protein is CASGQSSEAFF.

The chain joins TRBV27 to TRBJ2-4; D is unclear. This CDR3 contains 14 residues. Germline assignment: CDR1 MNHEY and CDR2 SMNVEV (reference sequence). V was shortened by 4 bases and J by 0 bases, with 7 bases between the two germline ends. DNA for the CDR3: TGTGCCAGCAGTTACGGGTCAGCCAAAAACATTCAGTACTTC. Translation gives CASSYGSAKNIQYF.

A word on this clonotype: Sequence at one end of the junction differs from germline and may be a read error. The chain uses TRBV7-9 and TRBJ1-5, with 9 bases fitting TRBD1. The CDR3 sequence is 15 residues long. CDR1 SEHNR and CDR2 FQNEAQ come from the germline V gene (reference sequence). CDR3 sequence (DNA): TGTGCCAGCAGCATAGCGGGACAGGGTGGACAGCCCCAGCATTTT. As protein: CASSIAGQGGQPQHF.

The chain links TRBV5-1 to TRBJ2-6; the D gene could be TRBD1 or TRBD2 (5 bases each). The germline V and J ends were trimmed by 4 bases and 0 bases, with 14 bases remaining between them. Germline V lookup: CDR1 SGHRS, CDR2 YFSETQ. The CDR3 totals 17 residues. The CDR3 DNA reads TGCGCCAGCAGCGGCAACCGGGACGGCTCTGGGGCCAACGTCCTGACTTTC. This translates into CASSGNRDGSGANVLTF.

This clonotype was counted at least ten times. CDR3 sequence (DNA): TGCGCCAGCAGCTTCGGACAGGGTGGAGAAAAACTGTTTTTT. Translating it yields CASSFGQGGEKLFF. The chain carries TRBV5-1 and TRBJ1-4; TRBD1 aligns across 8 bases. This CDR3 region has 14 residues. The germline CDR1 and CDR2 sequences are SGHRS and YFSETQ. V was clipped by 2 bases and J by 8 bases; unmatched bases: 5.

This clonotype was seen only a few times. The rearrangement uses TRBV29-1 and TRBJ2-7; possibly TRBD1 for D (6 bases). The CDR3 has 15 residues. CDR1 is SQVTM and CDR2 is ANQGSEA in the germline V gene. Trimming took off 1 base at V and 0 bases at J, with 13 bases between the two ends. CDR3 coding DNA: TGCAGCGTTGAAGTTATACAGGGAAGCTCCTACGAGCAGTACTTC. Translating gives CSVEVIQGSSYEQYF.

The V gene is TRBV7-2, the J gene TRBJ2-2; 7 bases line up with TRBD2. CDR3 size: 16 residues. Germline CDR1 SGHTA, CDR2 FQGNSA. The junction had 12 bases not matched to a gene; V was cut back by 5 bases and J by 6 bases. The DNA of the CDR3 is TGTGCCAGCAGCCCCGGCCGTCTACTAGCGCCCGGGGAGCTGTTTTTT. Protein sequence: CASSPGRLLAPGELFF.

The chain links TRBV29-1 to TRBJ2-4, with D unresolved. Deletions cut 4 bases from V and 6 bases from J, with 7 bases between. The CDR3 runs 11 residues. CDR1 is SQVTM and CDR2 is ANQGSEA in the germline V gene. The CDR3 is CSVAHLNIQYF. The DNA for the CDR3 is TGCAGCGTTGCACACCTAAACATTCAGTACTTC. The entire variable domain, with the rest obtained from reference TRBV29-1 and TRBJ2-4, is as follows: SAVISQKPSRDICQRGTSLTIQCQVDSQVTMMFWYRQQPGQSLTLIATANQGSEATYESGFVIDKFPISRPNLTFSTLTVSNMSPEDSSIYLCSVAHLNIQYFGAGTRLSVL.

This clonotype was seen at least ten times. The chain carries TRBV20-1 and TRBJ2-1, with TRBD1 matching over 9 bases. CDR3 length: 13 amino acids. From germline, CDR1 is DFQATT and CDR2 SNEGSKA (reference sequence). The chain's CDR3 is CSLGQGSYNEQFF. The CDR3 nucleotides are TGCAGCTTGGGACAGGGCTCCTACAATGAGCAGTTCTTC.

The V and J genes are TRBV20-1 and TRBJ1-1, with D possibly TRBD1 on 6 matching bases. With 6 bases removed from V and 3 bases from J, the gap between germline ends came to 11 bases. This CDR3 contains 12 residues. Germline lookup yields CDR1 DFQATT and CDR2 SNEGSKA (reference sequence). In nucleotides, the CDR3 is TGCAGTGCAGAGGGGGTATACACTGAAGCTTTCTTT. Protein sequence: CSAEGVYTEAFF.

This sequence joins TRBV4-1 and TRBJ1-1; D is perhaps TRBD1 (5 bases). Trimming removed 0 bases from V and 2 bases from J, with 19 bases in between. Germline CDR1 reads MGHRA; CDR2 reads YSYEKL. The CDR3 length is 18 residues. DNA of the CDR3: TGCGCCAGCAGCCAAGATCCAGGGCTCGAGGCGGGTAACACTGAAGCTTTCTTT. Amino acid sequence: CASSQDPGLEAGNTEAFF.

Many counts were recorded for this clonotype. This rearrangement joins TRBV24-1 to TRBJ2-3; no firm D call. The germline V gene has CDR1 KGHDR and CDR2 SFDVKD. The CDR3 is 13 residues long. Trimming stripped 5 bases from V and 5 bases from J, with 10 bases between. CDR3 bases: TGTGCCACCAGTGTAAACGGGCGAGATACGCAGTATTTT. It yields the protein CATSVNGRDTQYF.

The gene calls are TRBV24-1 and TRBJ2-1, with 10 bases fitting TRBD1. The CDR3 has 16 amino acids. V gave up 1 base and J gave up 8 bases; unmatched junction bases: 7. Germline-derived CDR1 and CDR2 are KGHDR and SFDVKD. CDR3 bases: TGTGCCACCAGTGATTTCGTCCGGACAGGGGGTCATGAGCAGTTCTTC. The encoded protein is CATSDFVRTGGHEQFF.

Note on this clonotype: One base away lies a much larger clone, so this may be a sequencing read error. The J gene is TRBJ2-3, the V gene TRBV6-2 or TRBV6-3; TRBD1 matches 9 bases. The DNA end lines up better with TRBJ1-5; the J call may be wrong. The CDR3 runs 14 residues. CDR1 and CDR2 (germline): MNHEY, SVGEGT. DNA for the CDR3: TGTGCCAGCAGCGGGGGACAGGGATACGATACGCAGCATTTT. It encodes CASSGGQGYDTQHF.

This clonotype has more than one count but fewer than ten. The chain couples TRBV6-5 to TRBJ2-7; 7 bases align to TRBD1. This CDR3 region has 14 residues. Unmatched junction bases numbered 1, after V lost 0 bases and J lost 2 bases. Germline V CDR1 and CDR2: MNHEY, SVGAGI. For the CDR3, the DNA is TGTGCCAGCAGTTACTCTGGGACAGCCTACGAGCAGTACTTC. It yields the protein CASSYSGTAYEQYF.

This clonotype has only a few counts. The chain uses TRBV7-3 and TRBJ1-1; D remains ambiguous. The CDR3 sequence is 16 residues long. V lost 6 bases to trimming and J lost 3 bases, with 20 bases between them. Per the germline V gene, CDR1 is SGHTA and CDR2 is FQGTGA. CDR3 coding DNA: TGTGCCAGCAGTTTAGGGCCCGGTGGTATGGACACTGAAGCTTTCTTT. Protein sequence: CASSLGPGGMDTEAFF. The full variable domain, its missing parts supplied by reference TRBV7-3 and TRBJ1-1, is GAGVSQTPSNKVTEKGKYVELRCDPISGHTALYWYRQSLGQGPEFLIYFQGTGAADDSGLPNDRFFAVRPEGSVSTLKIQRTERGDSAVYLCASSLGPGGMDTEAFFGQGTRLTVV.

This clonotype was counted between two and nine times. Written as DNA, the CDR3 is TGTGCCAGCAGCGTAGCAACGGGGCAGTCCCTTTCACCCCTCCACTTT. Translating it yields CASSVATGQSLSPLHF. The chain employs TRBV9 and TRBJ1-6; tentatively, D is TRBD1 (5 bases). The germline gives CDR1 SGDLS, CDR2 YYNGEE. The CDR3 contains 16 residues. Trimming took off 0 bases at V and 9 bases at J, with 16 bases between the two ends.

This clonotype was seen ten or more times. The chain recombines TRBV5-1 with TRBJ1-4, with 7 positions matching TRBD1. Germline trimming cut 1 base from V and 0 bases from J; bases unmatched to any gene: 0. Germline V gives CDR1 SGHRS, CDR2 YFSETQ. This CDR3 is built from 15 residues. The CDR3 coding sequence is TGCGCCAGCAGCTTGACAGGGGCAACTAATGAAAAACTGTTTTTT. Its protein product is CASSLTGATNEKLFF.

This clonotype was detected many times. V usage is TRBV2 and J usage is TRBJ2-5; TRBD2 matches at 8 bases. CDR1 and CDR2 (germline): SNHLY, FYNNEI. The V segment lost 6 bases and the J segment 2 bases; nucleotides outside the gene matches: 8. The CDR3 runs 15 residues. CDR3 bases: TGTGCCAGCAGAAGAATAGCGGGGCCGCAAGAGACCCAGTACTTC. This sequence encodes CASRRIAGPQETQYF.

There are a few counts of this clonotype. The chain employs TRBV7-9 and TRBJ1-2; D possibly corresponds to TRBD1 (5 bases). CDR1 SEHNR and CDR2 FQNEAQ come from the germline V gene (reference sequence). The CDR3 consists of 18 residues. V gave up 3 bases and J gave up 4 bases, with 24 bases separating them. The CDR3 sequence is CASSFWTTESALTYGYTF. CDR3 DNA: TGTGCCAGCAGCTTTTGGACAACCGAGTCAGCCCTCACCTATGGCTACACCTTC. The whole variable domain, remainder taken from reference TRBV7-9 and TRBJ1-2, is DTGVSQNPRHKITKRGQNVTFRCDPISEHNRLYWYRQTLGQGPEFLTYFQNEAQLEKSRLLSDRFSAERPKGSFSTLEIQRTEQGDSAMYLCASSFWTTESALTYGYTFGSGTRLTVV.

This clonotype has just a few counts. V is TRBV3-1 and J is TRBJ1-5; 8 bases match TRBD1. This CDR3 has 16 amino acids. Unmatched junction bases numbered 6, after V lost 4 bases and J lost 1 base. Germline V lookup: CDR1 LGHDT, CDR2 YNNKEL (reference sequence). The CDR3 sequence is CASSPGTGRSNQPQHF. DNA of the CDR3: TGTGCCAGCAGCCCAGGGACAGGACGAAGCAATCAGCCCCAGCATTTT.

The V call is TRBV11-2, the J call TRBJ2-3; no clear D. Germline loops: CDR1 SGHAT, CDR2 FQNNGV. The CDR3 has 14 residues. V was pared by 4 bases and J by 3 bases, with 11 bases between. The CDR3 loop reads CASSSGVLTDTQYF. Written as DNA, the CDR3 is TGTGCCAGCAGCTCCGGAGTACTGACAGATACGCAGTATTTT.

This clonotype was seen at least ten times. For the CDR3, the DNA is TGTGCCAGCAGCCCGGGGACAGCGGGAGAGACCCAGTACTTC. Residues: CASSPGTAGETQYF. The chain employs TRBV7-3 and TRBJ2-5; D may be TRBD1 (7 bases). Germline CDR1 is SGHTA and CDR2 is FQGTGA. The CDR3 has 14 residues. V lost 5 bases and J 4 bases, leaving 14 bases between the germline ends.

This clonotype has only a few counts. The chain joins TRBV7-3 to TRBJ2-3, with D unresolved. The CDR3 is 12 residues long. The V gene lost 1 base and the J gene lost 7 bases, with 6 bases spanning the gap. The germline V gene has CDR1 SGHTA and CDR2 FQGTGA. The CDR3: CASSLNQNTQYF. The CDR3 DNA reads as TGTGCCAGCAGCTTAAACCAAAATACGCAGTATTTT.

This clonotype was detected many times. The rearrangement joins TRBV6-2 or TRBV6-3 to TRBJ2-7; 10 bases match TRBD2. V was clipped by 6 bases and J by 2 bases; unmatched bases: 13. This CDR3 comprises 17 residues. CDR1 is MNHEY and CDR2 is SVGEGT in the germline V gene. CDR3: CASSSVVGTSETYEQYF. CDR3 DNA sequence: TGTGCCAGCAGCTCAGTAGTAGGGACTAGCGAAACCTACGAGCAGTACTTC.

This chain joins TRBV19 and TRBJ1-5, with D possibly matching TRBD1 (6 bases). This CDR3 is built from 16 residues. CDR1 LNHDA and CDR2 SQIVND come from the germline V gene (reference sequence). Trimming pared 4 bases from V and 1 base from J, leaving 14 bases between. CDR3 amino acids: CASSTAQGTSNQPQHF. The CDR3 coding sequence is TGTGCCAGTAGTACTGCGCAGGGGACGAGCAATCAGCCCCAGCATTTT.

This clonotype was seen ten or more times. The chain has TRBV10-2 and TRBJ2-3; 11 bases agree with TRBD2. The CDR3 spans 17 residues. The V gene's germline CDR1 is WSHSY and CDR2 SAAADI. V lost 3 bases and J lost 3; bases outside the gene matches: 8. CDR3 protein: CASSDSGGASSTDTQYF. The CDR3 DNA sequence: TGCGCCAGCAGTGATAGCGGGGGGGCCTCAAGTACAGATACGCAGTATTTT.

The chain has TRBV7-2 and TRBJ1-1, with D hard to call. The CDR3 loop spans 13 amino acids. Looked up from germline, CDR1 is SGHTA and CDR2 is FQGNSA. The V and J ends lost 1 base and 3 bases respectively, with 6 bases between them. In nucleotides, the CDR3 is TGTGCCAGCAGCTTAGGCTCCTACACTGAAGCTTTCTTT. Translating it yields CASSLGSYTEAFF. The variable domain in full, with the rest retrieved from reference TRBV7-2 and TRBJ1-1, is GAGVSQSPSNKVTEKGKDVELRCDPISGHTALYWYRQSLGQGLEFLIYFQGNSAPDKSGLPSDRFSAERTGGSVSTLTIQRTQQEDSAVYLCASSLGSYTEAFFGQGTRLTVV.

V gene TRBV28 combines with J gene TRBJ2-7; D call uncertain. CDR1 MDHEN and CDR2 SYDVKM come from the germline V gene. CDR3 size: 13 residues. V gave up 6 bases and J gave up 1 base, with 10 bases separating them. In DNA form, the CDR3 reads TGTGCCAGCAGCCCGGACCTATCCTACGAGCAGTACTTC. Translation: CASSPDLSYEQYF.

This clonotype was recorded many times. The rearrangement joins TRBV24-1 to TRBJ2-7; a weak D match, TRBD1 (5 bases). Trimming removed 4 bases from V and 3 bases from J, with 15 bases in between. This CDR3 contains 15 residues. Germline CDR1 reads KGHDR; CDR2 reads SFDVKD. The CDR3: CATSDSQGYFYEQYF. CDR3 DNA: TGTGCCACCAGTGACAGCCAGGGATATTTCTACGAGCAGTACTTC.